These 19 T cell receptor beta chains were sequenced from one sample in a study of CD8 T cells in ankylosing spondylitis. Each CDR3 protein gets one entry after TCRdb re-called the 5' RACE reads with MiXCR. The sample has 250,000 to 350,000 distinct CDR3 sequences, around 21% seen once; the top ten hold 3.5%. The specimen was blood, either unsorted or a sorted T cell fraction (not recorded which). These receptors originate from a female donor with ankylosing spondylitis or in good health (not recorded which).

The rearrangement joins TRBV6-1 to TRBJ1-2; 8 bases agree with TRBD1. Per germline, CDR1 MNHNS and CDR2 SASEGT. The CDR3 is 14 residues long. Trimming removed 6 bases from V and 2 bases from J; junction bases left unmatched: 5. Written as DNA, the CDR3 is TGTGCCAGCAGAGACAGGGGCGGGAACTATGGCTACACCTTC. Amino acids: CASRDRGGNYGYTF.

This sequence joins TRBV20-1 and TRBJ2-2, with a possible D match to TRBD1 (6 bases). CDR3 length: 13 amino acids. CDR1 and CDR2 (germline): DFQATT, SNEGSKA (reference sequence). Trimming left V 6 bases short and J 7 bases short, with 15 bases between. The DNA of the CDR3 is TGCAGTGCCCCCCGGACAGAAGGCGGGGAGCTGTTTTTT. This encodes CSAPRTEGGELFF.

V and J are TRBV12-3 or TRBV12-4 and TRBJ2-3; possibly TRBD2 for D (5 bases). Trimming removed 3 bases at V and 3 bases at J, with 13 bases between. The CDR3 consists of 15 residues. The CDR3 DNA sequence: TGTGCCAGCAGTTTCTTACTAGTTCGGACAGATACGCAGTATTTT. It translates to CASSFLLVRTDTQYF.

This clonotype was detected a few times. The V call is TRBV7-9, the J call TRBJ1-2, with 8 bases fitting TRBD1. The CDR3 loop spans 17 amino acids. The ends lost 1 base at V and 3 bases at J; junction bases unmatched: 10. The V gene's germline CDR1 is SEHNR and CDR2 FQNEAQ (reference sequence). This CDR3 reads CASSLGAGTGGDYGYTF. DNA for the CDR3: TGTGCCAGCAGCTTAGGGGCCGGGACAGGAGGCGACTATGGCTACACCTTC.

The V call is TRBV10-3, the J call TRBJ1-6; D not resolved. Germline-derived CDR1 and CDR2 are ENHRY and SYGVKD. This CDR3 is 13 amino acids long. The V end was cut by 7 bases, the J end by 4 bases, with 8 bases between. DNA of the CDR3: TGTGCCATCACGTGGGATTATAATTCACCCCTCCACTTT. It is translated as CAITWDYNSPLHF.

The chain recombines TRBV12-3 or TRBV12-4 with TRBJ1-1, with 7 bases identical to TRBD1. The CDR3 consists of 14 residues. V lost 6 bases and J lost 1; bases outside the gene matches: 5. This chain's CDR3 is CASRLGQRNTEAFF. The DNA of the CDR3 is TGTGCCAGCAGACTGGGACAGAGGAACACTGAAGCTTTCTTT.

The V gene is TRBV12-5, the J gene TRBJ2-5; D unclear. This CDR3 is built from 15 residues. The V end lost 0 bases, the J end lost 4 bases, and 12 bases lay between the germline ends. The germline gives CDR1 LGHNT, CDR2 FRNRAP. The CDR3 sequence: CASGLVPGKLETQYF. The CDR3 nucleotides are TGTGCTAGTGGTTTGGTGCCGGGCAAGTTAGAGACCCAGTACTTC.

This clonotype has at least ten counts. The CDR3 sequence: CSVVERVGFSYNEQFF. CDR3 nucleotides: TGCAGCGTTGTGGAGAGGGTCGGTTTTAGCTACAATGAGCAGTTCTTC. The J gene is TRBJ2-1, the V gene TRBV29-1; TRBD2 is a possible D gene (5 bases). This CDR3 region has 16 residues. V was trimmed by 4 bases and J by 3 bases, leaving 19 bases between them. Germline CDR1 reads SQVTM; CDR2 reads ANQGSEA.

This clonotype came up a few times. A read error may account for a junction end that differs from germline. The chain has TRBV29-1 and TRBJ2-3, with D tentatively TRBD1 or TRBD2 (5 bases each). Germline loops: CDR1 SQVTM, CDR2 ANQGSEA. This CDR3 has 14 residues. The CDR3 sequence is CSTRGRESTDTKYF. The CDR3 region has the DNA TGCAGCACCCGGGGACGGGAAAGCACAGATACGAAGTATTTT.

V usage is TRBV5-6 and J usage is TRBJ2-7, with 8 bases aligning to TRBD2. CDR3 length: 16 amino acids. The V gene end was trimmed by 0 bases and the J gene end by 4 bases; junction bases not matched to a gene: 9. The germline V gene encodes CDR1 SGHDT and CDR2 YYEEEE. Here the CDR3 reads CASSLGGSGVPYEQYF. In DNA, the CDR3 is TGTGCCAGCAGCTTGGGTGGTAGCGGGGTTCCGTACGAGCAGTACTTC.

This clonotype was counted between two and nine times. The V call is TRBV10-3, the J call TRBJ2-1, with 10 bases that match TRBD2. The CDR3 totals 14 residues. Germline loops: CDR1 ENHRY, CDR2 SYGVKD. The junction had 6 bases not matched to a gene; V was cut back by 4 bases and J by 9 bases. The CDR3 coding sequence is TGTGCCATCAGTGGGGAGCGGGAGGGGGGTGAGCAGTTCTTC. The encoded protein is CAISGEREGGEQFF.

A few counts support this clonotype. The genes are TRBV5-1 and TRBJ2-1, with 9 bases lining up with TRBD2. Trimming cost V 4 bases and J 5 bases; bases outside gene matches: 10. Germline-derived CDR1 and CDR2 are SGHRS and YFSETQ. The CDR3 runs 16 residues. CDR3 in DNA: TGCGCCAGCAGCCCAAATAGCGGGAGTCGCGACAATGAGCAGTTCTTC. Translating it yields CASSPNSGSRDNEQFF.

The CDR3 DNA is TGTGCCAGCGCCACAGGGATCCGAAACTATGGCTACACCTTC. Translated, it gives CASATGIRNYGYTF. V usage is TRBV27 and J usage is TRBJ1-2; D is possibly TRBD1 (6 bases). The germline gives CDR1 MNHEY, CDR2 SMNVEV (reference sequence). The CDR3 spans 14 residues. Trimming took off 8 bases at V and 2 bases at J, with 15 bases between the two ends.

The chain has TRBV20-1 and TRBJ2-6; TRBD1 or TRBD2 may be the D gene (5 bases each). The CDR3 loop spans 14 amino acids. From germline, CDR1 is DFQATT and CDR2 SNEGSKA (reference sequence). V lost 1 base, J lost 2 bases, and 6 bases lay in between. The CDR3 DNA sequence: TGCAGTGCTAGAGGGGGACCTGGGGCCAACGTCCTGACTTTC. Translating it yields CSARGGPGANVLTF.

V and J are TRBV20-1 and TRBJ1-2; D call uncertain. The V end lost 6 bases, the J end lost 8 bases, and 16 bases lay between the germline ends. Germline CDR1 reads DFQATT; CDR2 reads SNEGSKA (reference sequence). This CDR3 comprises 12 residues. CDR3: CSAVDQVDGYTF. The DNA of the CDR3 is TGCAGTGCCGTTGACCAAGTTGACGGCTACACCTTC.

This clonotype was seen only a few times. The chain uses TRBV20-1 and TRBJ2-7; 8 bases line up with TRBD1. There are 13 residues in the CDR3. CDR1 and CDR2 from the germline V gene are DFQATT and SNEGSKA (reference sequence). V lost 3 bases and J lost 6; bases outside the gene matches: 7. CDR3 sequence reads: CSASRDRWSEQYF. CDR3 coding DNA: TGCAGTGCTAGTCGGGACAGGTGGTCCGAGCAGTACTTC.

This clonotype was recorded at least ten times. J is TRBJ2-3 and V is TRBV20-1; no reliable D call. The V gene's germline CDR1 is DFQATT and CDR2 SNEGSKA (reference sequence). The CDR3 is 12 amino acids. V gave up 3 bases and J gave up 2 bases, with 6 bases separating them. CDR3 coding DNA: TGCAGTGCTAGTCCGGTCACAGATACGCAGTATTTT. Residues: CSASPVTDTQYF.

Remarks on this clonotype: Germline is not matched at one junction end, which may reflect a read error. The rearrangement joins TRBV18 to TRBJ2-7; maybe TRBD2 (6 bases). There are 17 residues in the CDR3. CDR1 and CDR2 (germline): KGHSH, LQKENI. CDR3 nucleotides: TGTGCCAGCCCACCACCGTCTGACGGGAGCGTATCCTACGAGCAGTACTTC. Encoded protein: CASPPPSDGSVSYEQYF.

V gene TRBV10-3 combines with J gene TRBJ1-1; 8 positions agree with TRBD1. CDR1 and CDR2 from the germline V gene are ENHRY and SYGVKD. The trim removed 4 bases at V and 6 bases at J, leaving 7 bases unmatched. This CDR3 comprises 14 residues. The CDR3 bases are TGTGCCATCAGTGGGGGACAGGCGGTGGCTGAAGCTTTCTTT. This sequence encodes CAISGGQAVAEAFF.